These 5 T cell receptor beta chains were all obtained from the same sample, sequenced in a study of neurological immune-mediated disorders. TCRdb independently ran MiXCR on the 5' RACE reads; one entry per CDR3 protein. This sample has fewer than 30,000 distinct CDR3 sequences, with roughly 6.3% found just once. The sequenced material came from PBMCs. The receptors derive from a middle-aged woman in good health.

This clonotype showed up many times. The gene calls are TRBV28 and TRBJ2-3; TRBD1 is a possible D gene (5 bases). V dropped 2 bases and J dropped 1 base, with 10 bases sitting between them. Germline CDR1 and CDR2: MDHEN and SYDVKM. This CDR3 is 15 amino acids long. CDR3 sequence: CASSLQGGGTDTQYF. Written as DNA, the CDR3 is TGTGCCAGCAGTTTACAGGGTGGAGGCACAGATACGCAGTATTTT.

The V gene is TRBV19, the J gene TRBJ2-6, with D hard to call. Germline CDR1 LNHDA, CDR2 SQIVND (reference sequence). The length of the CDR3 is 13 residues. The CDR3 DNA reads TGTTCTAGTAGGCCCTCTGGGGCCAACGTCCTGACTTTC. This gives the protein CSSRPSGANVLTF.

By sample share, this clonotype is medium-sized. This chain links TRBV5-5 with TRBJ2-1; D is perhaps TRBD1 (5 bases). This CDR3 comprises 16 residues. Per germline, CDR1 SGHKS and CDR2 YYEKEE (reference sequence). The germline V and J ends were trimmed by 4 bases and 7 bases, with 21 bases remaining between them. The CDR3 coding sequence is TGTGCCAGCAGCCCGTACCTGGGGCCGGTGGGGAATGAGCAGTTCTTC. Translated: CASSPYLGPVGNEQFF.

This clonotype was observed at least ten times. The chain uses TRBV20-1 and TRBJ2-5; 8 positions match TRBD1. Germline-derived CDR1 and CDR2 are DFQATT and SNEGSKA (reference sequence). J lost 4 bases, V lost 4 bases, and 5 bases had no gene match. The CDR3 runs to 13 residues. CDR3 protein: CSATRQGRETQYF. CDR3 sequence (DNA): TGCAGTGCTACACGACAGGGGCGAGAGACCCAGTACTTC.

This clonotype showed up many times. V usage is TRBV3-1 and J usage is TRBJ2-7; TRBD2 matches at 11 bases. From germline, CDR1 is LGHDT and CDR2 YNNKEL (reference sequence). There are 14 residues in the CDR3. V dropped 1 base and J dropped 7; count of bases not matched to a gene: 3. The CDR3 spells CASSQGGTSGEQYF. For the CDR3, the DNA is TGTGCCAGCAGCCAAGGGGGGACTAGCGGTGAGCAGTACTTC.